This TCR beta chain was observed in a study of cytomegalovirus exposure and HLA in healthy donors. Study information: One earlier analysis, a look at some 180 million T cells, found some 110 million unique TCR beta sequences. Study-wide results and limits: There were about 160 TCR beta chains listed as cytomegalovirus-associated. Specific recognition of CMV antigens was confirmed in vitro for a few chains (all CMV-associated).

This clone was counted a few times. The antigen remains unidentified. The PCR was carried out with 60 Vbeta primers and 13 Jbeta primers. The authors' processing: A follow-up analysis tallied around 80 million unique TCR beta chains, some 11 million shared. Sequenced by immunoSEQ multiplex PCR; TCRdb stores in-frame clones only, minus some. V and J calls and clone size come straight from that table; D and trimming were deduced from the DNA. The profile shows about 160,000 clones, around 80% of them singletons. The sample consisted of PBMCs. The TCR sequence derives from a male donor in good health and CMV-seropositive.

The CDR3: CATQSGTGNEKLFF. DNA of the CDR3: TGTGCCACGCAATCCGGGACAGGAAATGAAAAACTGTTTTTT. This sequence joins TRBV25-1 and TRBJ1-4; 8 bases align to TRBD1. This CDR3 contains 14 residues. Germline-derived CDR1 and CDR2 are MGHDK and SYGVNS. V was clipped by 10 bases and J by 5 bases; unmatched bases: 9.